Following are 29 T cell receptor beta chains from one sample sequenced in a study of T-cell reconstitution after alpha-beta-depleted transplantation in children (dated by TCRdb to between 2015 and 2016). The library was generated by PCR. The listed sequencing device is Illumina HiSeq 2500. TCR library preparation used molecular barcoding, with unique molecular identifiers applied to normalize quantification of the TCRbeta repertoire. TCRdb reworked the public reads: Q25 trimming with fastp, MiXCR clone assembly, productive beta chains retained. Each entry merges the rows of one CDR3 protein and shows their most common DNA and genes. Here the sample has around 400,000 distinct CDR3 sequences; approximately 10% occur a single time. Roughly 5.5% of the sample is held by the ten biggest clonotypes. The source was PBMCs from the stem cell graft donor, collected from the stem cell graft. The origin of the receptors is a human donor who donated a stem cell graft to a child with acute myeloid leukemia.

The chain joins TRBV29-1 to TRBJ2-2, with unresolved D. The CDR3 consists of 14 residues. Trimming took off 4 bases at V and 1 base at J, with 10 bases between the two ends. Germline CDR1 reads SQVTM; CDR2 reads ANQGSEA. CDR3 bases: TGCAGCGTTGTTGCCAGCTTGAACACCGGGGAGCTGTTTTTT. It translates to CSVVASLNTGELFF.

The sample holds a few counts of this clonotype. V gene TRBV30 combines with J gene TRBJ2-3; the match to TRBD1 covers 7 bases. The J segment lost 13 bases and the V segment lost 0 bases, leaving 7 bases of the junction unmatched. Germline-derived CDR1 and CDR2 are GTSNPN and SVGIG (reference sequence). The CDR3 has 12 residues. The CDR3 coding sequence is TGTGCCTGGAGTGTGACAGGGATAAGGAAGTATTTT. Its protein product is CAWSVTGIRKYF.

This clonotype has more than one count but fewer than ten. The chain combines TRBV20-1 with TRBJ1-6; D call uncertain. CDR3 size: 15 residues. Germline assignment: CDR1 DFQATT and CDR2 SNEGSKA (reference sequence). V lost 0 bases to trimming and J lost 7 bases, with 13 bases between them. CDR3 sequence: CSARDPSTGNSPLHF. The CDR3 DNA reads TGCAGTGCTAGAGATCCTTCTACGGGGAATTCACCCCTCCACTTT.

This chain connects TRBV19 to TRBJ1-1; 7 bases fit TRBD1. The V gene end was trimmed by 2 bases and the J gene end by 4 bases; junction bases not matched to a gene: 7. The CDR3 covers 15 residues. CDR1 LNHDA and CDR2 SQIVND come from the germline V gene (reference sequence). For the CDR3, the DNA is TGTGCCAGTAGTATATTTTGGGACAGTGGCACTGAAGCTTTCTTT. Residues: CASSIFWDSGTEAFF.

The chain is built from TRBV20-1 and TRBJ1-2, with no clear D. Germline V CDR1 and CDR2: DFQATT, SNEGSKA (reference sequence). The CDR3 sequence is 13 residues long. Trimming took off 0 bases at V and 4 bases at J, with 9 bases between the two ends. CDR3 sequence: CSAREARTYGYTF. DNA of the CDR3: TGCAGTGCTAGAGAGGCCAGAACCTATGGCTACACCTTC.

V and J are TRBV20-1 and TRBJ2-3; D uncertain. There are 13 residues in the CDR3. Germline CDR1 DFQATT, CDR2 SNEGSKA (reference sequence). Trimming pared 2 bases from V and 2 bases from J, leaving 8 bases between. Written as DNA, the CDR3 is TGCAGTGCTAGAAGGAGATACACAGATACGCAGTATTTT. This encodes CSARRRYTDTQYF.

The V and J genes are TRBV11-1 and TRBJ2-1, with D perhaps matching TRBD1 (6 bases). CDR3 size: 17 residues. CDR1 and CDR2 (germline): SGHAT, FQDESV (reference sequence). With 3 bases removed from V and 0 bases from J, the gap between germline ends came to 15 bases. Here the CDR3 DNA reads TGTGCCAGCAGCTTTCTGAGTGGGGGCCTCTCCTACAATGAGCAGTTCTTC. This sequence encodes CASSFLSGGLSYNEQFF.

This chain links TRBV29-1 with TRBJ1-3; D gene unclear. The germline gives CDR1 SQVTM, CDR2 ANQGSEA. The CDR3 is made up of 14 amino acids. V was shortened by 5 bases and J by 0 bases, with 11 bases between the two germline ends. This chain's CDR3 is CSVRDSSSGNTIYF. Written as DNA, the CDR3 is TGCAGCGTTCGCGACTCCAGCTCTGGAAACACCATATATTTT.

CDR3 coding DNA: TGTGCCATCAGTGAAATAGGTAACCAAGAGACCCAGTACTTC. This translates into CAISEIGNQETQYF. The J gene is TRBJ2-5, the V gene TRBV10-3; D call uncertain. The CDR3 runs to 14 residues. Trimming removed 3 bases at V and 0 bases at J, with 8 bases between. The germline V gene has CDR1 ENHRY and CDR2 SYGVKD.

Only a few counts were recorded for this clonotype. The chain has TRBV7-9 and TRBJ1-5, with D unclear. Per germline, CDR1 SEHNR and CDR2 FQNEAQ (reference sequence). Trimming shortened V by 5 bases and J by 3 bases, and 11 bases separated the two germline ends. The CDR3 has 14 residues. The CDR3 nucleotides are TGTGCCAGCAGCCAAGGCACAGACAATCAGCCCCAGCATTTT. This gives the protein CASSQGTDNQPQHF.

V gene TRBV27 combines with J gene TRBJ2-7; D call uncertain. V lost 3 bases, J lost 4 bases, and 16 bases lay in between. In germline, CDR1 is MNHEY, CDR2 SMNVEV (reference sequence). This CDR3 comprises 15 residues. CDR3 bases: TGTGCCAGCAGTTTTGGTGGGCACCCGGCTTACGAGCAGTACTTC. Protein product: CASSFGGHPAYEQYF.

This clonotype was recorded once. Germline and junction disagree at one end, which may indicate a read error. The rearrangement uses TRBV7-2 and TRBJ1-5; weak D call: TRBD1 (6 bases). Looked up from germline, CDR1 is SGHTA and CDR2 is FQGNSA. CDR3 length: 14 amino acids. For the CDR3, the DNA is TGTGCCCGCAGCGGGGGGGGCATCGGTCAGCCCCAGCATTTT. Its translation: CARSGGGIGQPQHF.

The chain employs TRBV6-1 and TRBJ2-7, with 7 bases identical to TRBD1. The J segment lost 0 bases and the V segment lost 6 bases, leaving 8 bases of the junction unmatched. The CDR3 is made up of 15 amino acids. CDR1 and CDR2 from the germline V gene are MNHNS and SASEGT. The CDR3 coding sequence is TGTGCCAGCAGGAATGTACAGGGGAGCTCCTACGAGCAGTACTTC. Translated, it gives CASRNVQGSSYEQYF.

This clonotype was observed a few times. This chain connects TRBV5-1 to TRBJ2-3; 7 nucleotides match TRBD2. The CDR3 totals 15 residues. The trim removed 4 bases at V and 4 bases at J, leaving 9 bases unmatched. Germline CDR1 reads SGHRS; CDR2 reads YFSETQ. Here the CDR3 DNA reads TGCGCCAGCAGCCCGGAGGGAGGGGTCTCAGATACGCAGTATTTT. The encoded protein is CASSPEGGVSDTQYF. Full variable domain (remainder filled in from reference TRBV5-1 and TRBJ2-3): KAGVTQTPRYLIKTRGQQVTLSCSPISGHRSVSWYQQTPGQGLQFLFEYFSETQRNKGNFPGRFSGRQFSNSRSEMNVSTLELGDSALYLCASSPEGGVSDTQYFGPGTRLTVL.

This clonotype was seen at least ten times. The chain has TRBV12-3 or TRBV12-4 and TRBJ2-3, with D maybe TRBD1 (5 bases). There are 12 residues in the CDR3. V was cut by 8 bases and J by 2 bases, with 8 bases left in between. Here the CDR3 reads CASLRDTDTQYF. The CDR3 DNA reads TGTGCCAGCCTCAGGGACACAGATACGCAGTATTTT.

This clonotype was counted a few times. The chain carries TRBV6-9 and TRBJ2-2; D is possibly TRBD1 or TRBD2 (6 bases each). Trimming cost V 5 bases and J 3 bases, with 13 bases left between them. The CDR3 sequence is 15 residues long. Per the germline V gene, CDR1 is MNHGY and CDR2 is SVAAGI. The CDR3 spells CASSPRRGHTGELFF. The CDR3 DNA sequence: TGTGCCAGCAGTCCCAGACGGGGGCACACCGGGGAGCTGTTTTTT.

In its sample, this clonotype was seen a few times. The J gene is TRBJ2-5, the V gene TRBV29-1; unclear D gene. This CDR3 comprises 14 residues. The germline V gene has CDR1 SQVTM and CDR2 ANQGSEA. Trimming cost V 7 bases and J 2 bases, with 17 bases left between them. CDR3 in DNA: TGCAGCGCCGCCCCCTGGGCTAATCAAGAGACCCAGTACTTC. The encoded protein is CSAAPWANQETQYF.

This clonotype has at least ten counts. The J gene is TRBJ1-2, the V gene TRBV4-2; D unresolved. This CDR3 is built from 12 residues. Germline loops: CDR1 LGHNA, CDR2 YNFKEQ. V was shortened by 0 bases and J by 8 bases, with 7 bases between the two germline ends. The CDR3 nucleotides are TGTGCCAGCAGCCAAGAGAACGGAGGCTACACCTTC. Amino acid sequence: CASSQENGGYTF.

This clonotype has only one observation. The chain combines TRBV10-3 with TRBJ1-3; no clear D gene. This CDR3 has 12 amino acids. V lost 2 bases and J 5 bases, leaving 4 bases between the germline ends. The V gene's germline CDR1 is ENHRY and CDR2 SYGVKD. For the CDR3, the DNA is TGTGCCATCAGTGAGGGTCGAAACACCATATATTTT. It translates to CAISEGRNTIYF.

The sample holds a few counts of this clonotype. The chain employs TRBV6-1 and TRBJ1-1; TRBD1 agrees at 7 bases. From germline, CDR1 is MNHNS and CDR2 SASEGT. J lost 4 bases, V lost 6 bases, and 5 bases had no gene match. The CDR3 is 13 amino acids. Here the CDR3 reads CASRRQGITEAFF. The CDR3 bases are TGTGCCAGCAGGCGACAGGGAATCACTGAAGCTTTCTTT.

This clonotype showed up just a few times. V and J are TRBV10-2 and TRBJ1-5; tentative D call: TRBD1 (6 bases). CDR3 length: 15 residues. V gave up 3 bases and J gave up 7 bases, with 16 bases separating them. CDR1 and CDR2 (germline): WSHSY, SAAADI. The CDR3: CASSEVVGGAQPQHF. DNA of the CDR3: TGCGCCAGCAGTGAAGTCGTAGGGGGTGCCCAGCCCCAGCATTTT.

This chain uses TRBV6-4 with TRBJ1-2; 7 bases align to TRBD1. Germline V gives CDR1 MRHNA, CDR2 SNTAGT. V shed 5 bases, J shed 8 bases, and the junction held 2 bases outside the gene matches. The length of the CDR3 is 11 residues. The CDR3 DNA is TGTGCCAGCAGTCGACAGGGAGGCTACACCTTC. Amino acid sequence: CASSRQGGYTF.

The chain employs TRBV7-2 and TRBJ1-1; 7 positions match TRBD1. CDR3 size: 13 residues. The germline V gene encodes CDR1 SGHTA and CDR2 FQGNSA. V lost 0 bases, J lost 8 bases, and 3 bases stayed unmatched. This chain's CDR3 is CASSLARGHEAFF. The CDR3 DNA reads TGTGCCAGCAGCTTAGCAAGGGGGCACGAAGCTTTCTTT. The full variable domain, rest sourced from reference TRBV7-2 and TRBJ1-1, is GAGVSQSPSNKVTEKGKDVELRCDPISGHTALYWYRQSLGQGLEFLIYFQGNSAPDKSGLPSDRFSAERTGGSVSTLTIQRTQQEDSAVYLCASSLARGHEAFFGQGTRLTVV.

This clonotype was seen many times. This sequence joins TRBV9 and TRBJ2-7, with a tentative D call TRBD1 (6 bases). V dropped 4 bases and J dropped 3 bases, with 23 bases sitting between them. Germline assignment: CDR1 SGDLS and CDR2 YYNGEE. The CDR3 has 17 residues. The CDR3 DNA reads TGTGCCAGCAGCCCAAAACCGGGACACAAAGATAGCTACGAGCAGTACTTC. Its translation: CASSPKPGHKDSYEQYF.

This clonotype appeared a few times. The gene calls are TRBV7-9 and TRBJ2-3; the match to TRBD2 covers 10 bases. The J segment lost 0 bases and the V segment lost 5 bases, leaving 5 bases of the junction unmatched. Germline V gene data show CDR1 as SEHNR and CDR2 as FQNEAQ (reference sequence). The CDR3 runs 16 residues. The CDR3 region is CASSTRTSGSTDTQYF. CDR3 sequence (DNA): TGTGCCAGCAGCACCCGGACTAGCGGAAGCACAGATACGCAGTATTTT.

This chain connects TRBV13 to TRBJ2-2; D is ambiguous. The length of the CDR3 is 13 residues. Trimming left V 5 bases short and J 2 bases short, with 6 bases between. Germline lookup yields CDR1 PRHDT and CDR2 FYEKMQ (reference sequence). In nucleotides, the CDR3 is TGTGCCAGCAGCCGAATAAACACCGGGGAGCTGTTTTTT. Translating it yields CASSRINTGELFF.

In its sample, this clonotype was seen many times. DNA of the CDR3: TGTGCCAGCAGTGACTCTGGCAGCACAGATACGCAGTATTTT. This translates into CASSDSGSTDTQYF. V and J are TRBV6-4 and TRBJ2-3; D unclear. CDR1 and CDR2 (germline): MRHNA, SNTAGT. This CDR3 is 14 amino acids long. V was trimmed by 0 bases and J by 0 bases, leaving 4 bases between them.

This clonotype was seen at least ten times. V gene TRBV29-1 combines with J gene TRBJ1-5; 8 bases line up with TRBD1. Unmatched junction bases numbered 2, after V lost 4 bases and J lost 6 bases. The CDR3 covers 12 residues. Looked up from germline, CDR1 is SQVTM and CDR2 is ANQGSEA. The CDR3: CSVGQGTQPQHF. For the CDR3, the DNA is TGCAGCGTTGGACAGGGGACTCAGCCCCAGCATTTT.

This clonotype was detected ten times or more. The chain has TRBV7-9 and TRBJ1-4, with 7 bases that match TRBD1. Trimming at V came to 5 bases and at J to 1 base, leaving 10 bases not matched to a gene. Germline assignment: CDR1 SEHNR and CDR2 FQNEAQ (reference sequence). This CDR3 contains 17 residues. The CDR3 loop is CASSVLLTGVTNEKLFF. CDR3 nucleotide sequence: TGTGCCAGCAGCGTACTCTTAACAGGGGTAACTAATGAAAAACTGTTTTTT. Looking up the rest from reference TRBV7-9 and TRBJ1-4 gives the full variable domain: DTGVSQNPRHKITKRGQNVTFRCDPISEHNRLYWYRQTLGQGPEFLTYFQNEAQLEKSRLLSDRFSAERPKGSFSTLEIQRTEQGDSAMYLCASSVLLTGVTNEKLFFGSGTQLSVL.